The 10 T cell receptor beta chains presented below share a single source sample, sequenced in a study of T cells in Graves' hyperthyroidism and ophthalmopathy (dated by TCRdb to between 2019 and 2020). The library was prepared using multiplex PCR. Instrument used: Illumina HiSeq 2000. Amplification of TCR beta CDR3 regions was carried out from RNA transcripts. The first round of RT-PCR for the TCR CDR3 was performed with the HTBI primer set and the Qiagen OneStep RT-PCR kit. The public reads were reprocessed in TCRdb via fastp at Q25 and MiXCR, keeping in-frame beta chains. One record per CDR3 amino acid sequence lists the most common genes and DNA. The sample table shows about 770,000 distinct CDR3 sequences, and 18% are seen once. Roughly a sixth of the sample is held by the ten biggest clonotypes. Sequenced: blood. These receptors were collected from a woman aged 45 to 65 with Graves' hyperthyroidism that later progressed to Graves' ophthalmopathy.

Only one count was recorded for this clonotype. J is TRBJ1-3 and V is TRBV28; 9 nucleotides match TRBD1. This CDR3 contains 16 residues. The V and J ends lost 5 bases and 3 bases, in that order; junction bases with no gene match: 8. Germline CDR1 MDHEN, CDR2 SYDVKM. The CDR3 loop is CASSPYRGRSGNTIYF. CDR3 DNA sequence: TGTGCCAGCAGTCCTTACAGGGGGCGAAGTGGAAACACCATATATTTT.

This sequence joins TRBV7-9 and TRBJ1-4; D ambiguous. Trimming stripped 1 base from V and 5 bases from J, with 17 bases between. The length of the CDR3 is 17 residues. From germline, CDR1 is SEHNR and CDR2 FQNEAQ (reference sequence). The CDR3 reads CASSLGASLVNNEKLFF. The CDR3 DNA reads as TGTGCCAGCAGCTTAGGGGCCAGCCTGGTAAACAATGAAAAACTGTTTTTT.

CDR3 bases: TGTGCCAGCAGCATCGTCGGAGCAACCTACGAGCAGTACTTC. Protein: CASSIVGATYEQYF. The rearrangement joins TRBV7-8 to TRBJ2-7, with D hard to call. The CDR3 runs to 14 residues. Trimming cost V 5 bases and J 2 bases, with 13 bases left between them. Per germline, CDR1 SGHVS and CDR2 FQNEAQ.

This sequence joins TRBV10-3 and TRBJ1-4, with 8 nucleotides matching TRBD1. The CDR3 runs to 16 residues. V dropped 3 bases and J dropped 4; count of bases not matched to a gene: 7. In germline, CDR1 is ENHRY, CDR2 SYGVKD. CDR3 sequence reads: CAISEFSGQDNEKLFF. The CDR3 nucleotides read TGTGCCATCAGTGAATTTTCGGGACAGGATAATGAAAAACTGTTTTTT.

The chain joins TRBV16 to TRBJ1-5, with D perhaps matching TRBD1 (5 bases). The CDR3 covers 14 residues. In germline, CDR1 is KGHSY, CDR2 FQNENV. V lost 3 bases and J lost 5, with 11 bases in between. CDR3 in DNA: TGTGCCAGCAGCCACCGGGACTACGATCAGCCCCAGCATTTT. Amino acid sequence: CASSHRDYDQPQHF.

The chain has TRBV12-3 or TRBV12-4 and TRBJ2-7; no clear D gene. V shed 1 base and J shed 9 bases, with 13 bases lying between them. CDR3 length equals 13 residues. The CDR3 reads CASSLGSGLGQYF. DNA of the CDR3: TGTGCCAGCAGTTTAGGGTCTGGCTTGGGGCAGTACTTC.

This clonotype has just a few counts. The chain recombines TRBV6-1 with TRBJ2-3; D call uncertain. Per the germline V gene, CDR1 is MNHNS and CDR2 is SASEGT. V shed 5 bases and J shed 5 bases, with 14 bases lying between them. CDR3 size: 14 residues. The CDR3, as DNA: TGTGCCAGCAGTTACCGACCGAGAGAAGATACGCAGTATTTT. Residues: CASSYRPREDTQYF.

Points on this clonotype: Possible read error: a much larger clone is one base away. Without the conserved terminal phenylalanine or tryptophan, this CDR3 likely stems from a read error. V usage is TRBV10-3 and J usage is TRBJ1-5; D perhaps matches TRBD1 (5 bases). CDR1 is ENHRY and CDR2 is SYGVKD in the germline V gene. The CDR3 is 15 residues long. Trimming removed 3 bases from V and 6 bases from J, with 15 bases in between. As DNA, the CDR3 is TGTGCCATCAGTGAAAGGACGGCTAGGGGTCAGCCCCAGCATCTT. Translated: CAISERTARGQPQHL.

This chain links TRBV11-2 with TRBJ1-6; D not resolved. Per germline, CDR1 SGHAT and CDR2 FQNNGV. There are 16 residues in the CDR3. V was clipped by 0 bases and J by 7 bases, with 13 bases between them. The CDR3 is CASSLDLYLRNSPLHF. For the CDR3, the DNA is TGTGCCAGCAGCTTAGATTTGTACCTCCGGAATTCACCCCTCCACTTT.

The table lists this clonotype with many counts. V is TRBV30 and J is TRBJ1-2, with 8 bases aligning to TRBD1. CDR3 length: 16 amino acids. The junction had 6 bases not matched to a gene; V was cut back by 0 bases and J by 0 bases. The germline gives CDR1 GTSNPN, CDR2 SVGIG (reference sequence). The CDR3 DNA is TGTGCCTGGAGTGTACGCAGGGGGCTTACTAACTATGGCTACACCTTC. Residues: CAWSVRRGLTNYGYTF. Based on the CDR3 plus reference TRBV30 and TRBJ1-2, the full variable domain is SQTIHQWPATLVQPVGSPLSLECTVEGTSNPNLYWYRQAAGRGLQLLFYSVGIGQISSEVPQNLSASRPQDRQFILSSKKLLLSDSGFYLCAWSVRRGLTNYGYTFGSGTRLTVV.